These T cell receptor beta chains were read from a single sample in a study of CD8+CD57+ T cells in acquired aplastic anemia. In TCRdb, the reads were re-called with MiXCR into one record per CDR3 protein. This table holds about 240,000 distinct CDR3 sequences, 47% found once. Sequences were obtained from sorted CD4+, CD8+, or CD8+CD57+ T cells (not recorded which) from PBMCs. The source is a human donor with aplastic anemia. Each CDR3 is given with its conserved first and last residue. The D gene is left open where the match is weak. Some rows mark clone size as missing; the rest say once, few, many or name a class of expanded clone.

clone size,V gene,J gene,D gene,CDR3 DNA,CDR3 protein
many,TRBV20-1,TRBJ1-5,NA,TGCAGTGCTAGAGAGGCGGCAGTCAAGGGTCAGCCCCAGCATTTT,CSAREAAVKGQPQHF
NA,TRBV9,TRBJ1-1,NA,TGTGCCAGCAGCGTAGGGTCGGGTCTGGGCACTGAAGCTTTCTTT,CASSVGSGLGTEAFF
NA,TRBV5-1,TRBJ1-2,NA,TGCGCCAGCAGCCAGAGAGGGGACGCTGGCTACACCTTC,CASSQRGDAGYTF
many,TRBV19,TRBJ1-1,NA,TGTGCCAGTAGTATGTCACGGCCTACTGAAGCTTTCTTT,CASSMSRPTEAFF
NA,TRBV19,TRBJ2-7,NA,TGTGCCAGTAGTATAGCACCGGGGTACTACGAGCAGTACTTC,CASSIAPGYYEQYF
NA,TRBV30,TRBJ2-7,TRBD2,TGTGCCTGGAGTGTCGCGGGAGTTCCGCCCGAGCAGTACTTC,CAWSVAGVPPEQYF
many,TRBV19,TRBJ2-3,NA,TGTGCCAGCCTAAGCCCTTTCTTAACTACAGATACGCAGTATTTT,CASLSPFLTTDTQYF
NA,TRBV7-9,TRBJ1-1,NA,TGTGCCAGCAGCTTTCGAGACTCCACTGAAGCTTTCTTT,CASSFRDSTEAFF
many,TRBV20-1,TRBJ2-7,NA,TGCAGTGCTGTACAGGTTCTCAGCTCCTACGAGCAGTACTTC,CSAVQVLSSYEQYF
NA,TRBV19,TRBJ1-2,NA,TGTGCCAGTAGTTCCCCCCAGGCAGGGTACCTGGGGGGCTACACCTTC,CASSSPQAGYLGGYTF
many,TRBV12-3/TRBV12-4,TRBJ1-2,NA,TGTGCCAGCAGTTCCGGGGGGCAAGGCTTTGGTGGCTACACCTTC,CASSSGGQGFGGYTF
many,TRBV19,TRBJ1-6,NA,TGTGCCAGTAGCAACCCATGGGGGGCGGATTCACCCCTCCACTTT,CASSNPWGADSPLHF
NA,TRBV15,TRBJ1-3,NA,TGTGCCACCAGCAGCAAACAGGGTGTGGACACCATATATTTT,CATSSKQGVDTIYF
NA,TRBV6-2/TRBV6-3,TRBJ2-7,TRBD2,TGTGCCAGCAGGTACGATCAGGGACTAACCAACTACGAGCAGTACTTC,CASRYDQGLTNYEQYF
NA,TRBV15,TRBJ1-1,NA,TGTGCCACCAGCAGAGATCCAAGACGAATGAACACTGAAGCTTTCTTT,CATSRDPRRMNTEAFF
many,TRBV10-1,TRBJ2-1,TRBD1,TGCGCCAGCAGACACAGACAGGGGCGTTACAATGAGCAGTTCTTC,CASRHRQGRYNEQFF
few,TRBV4-3,TRBJ2-5,TRBD1,TGCGCCAGCAGCCGAGACAGGGTTCTCAGGGGGGAGACCCAGTACTTC,CASSRDRVLRGETQYF
NA,TRBV2,TRBJ2-7,NA,TGTGCCAGCAGTTATCTTCAGGGGCTCTCCTACGAGCAGTACTTC,CASSYLQGLSYEQYF
NA,TRBV28,TRBJ1-1,NA,TGTGCCGGCAGTATTCCCCAGGGCAGCACTGAAGCTTTCTTT,CAGSIPQGSTEAFF
NA,TRBV6-1,TRBJ1-6,TRBD1,TGTGCCAGCACCGAACGACAGGGTGGTTCACCCCTCCACTTT,CASTERQGGSPLHF
NA,TRBV20-1,TRBJ1-1,NA,TGCAGTGCAGGAAGGAGGGACACTGAAGCTTTCTTT,CSAGRRDTEAFF
NA,TRBV29-1,TRBJ1-2,TRBD1,TGCAGCGTTGAGGGCAGGGACAGGGTGAAAACCTTC,CSVEGRDRVKTF
once,TRBV9,TRBJ2-3,NA,TGTGCCAGCAGCGTCCTAGGCGATACGCAGTATTTT,CASSVLGDTQYF
many,TRBV12-3/TRBV12-4,TRBJ2-5,TRBD1,TGTGCCAGCAGCCGACAGGGGGCCTTGGAGACCCAGTACTTC,CASSRQGALETQYF
many,TRBV6-1,TRBJ2-7,TRBD2,TGTGCCAGCAGCACTTTTCGGGGGGCCTACGAGCAGTACTTC,CASSTFRGAYEQYF
many,TRBV7-9,TRBJ2-5,TRBD2,TGTGCCGATCGGGCTAGCGGACAAGAGACCCAGTACTTC,CADRASGQETQYF
NA,TRBV7-3,TRBJ2-5,TRBD2,TGTGCCAGCAGCTCCGTAGCGGGGCGGGAGACCCAGTACTTC,CASSSVAGRETQYF
many,TRBV20-1,TRBJ1-5,NA,TGCAGTGCTAGTCCCGACAGCAGCGTGAGCAATCAGCCCCAGCATTTT,CSASPDSSVSNQPQHF
NA,TRBV20-1,TRBJ2-1,NA,TGCAGTGCTAGTGCCTTCTCGGCCTACAATGAGCAGTTCTTC,CSASAFSAYNEQFF
NA,TRBV7-8,TRBJ1-2,TRBD1,TGTGCCAGCAGCCCGACAGGGCACTATGGCTACACCTTC,CASSPTGHYGYTF
many,TRBV7-9,TRBJ2-1,NA,TGTGCCAGCAGCTTAGTATCCGGCACTCGGCAGGAGCAGTTCTTC,CASSLVSGTRQEQFF
many,TRBV7-2,TRBJ1-2,NA,TGTGCCAGCAGCTTAGGTGTTACGCAATTCTACCTACAACCTAACTATGGCTACACCTTC,CASSLGVTQFYLQPNYGYTF
NA,TRBV13,TRBJ1-4,NA,TGTGCCAGCAGTTTTGGTCGGGGGCGCGGTGAAAAACTGTTTTTT,CASSFGRGRGEKLFF
many,TRBV14,TRBJ2-2,TRBD2,TGTGCCAGCAGCCAAGCCGCGCTAGCGGGGCTCAGGGAGCTGTTTTTT,CASSQAALAGLRELFF
many,TRBV4-3,TRBJ2-7,NA,TGCGCCAGCAGCCAAGATCTCCGCGGGGGCCACACTGGCGAGCAGTACTTC,CASSQDLRGGHTGEQYF
many,TRBV9,TRBJ2-3,NA,TGTGCCAGCAGCGTTGGGGCCAGGCTCACAGATACGCAGTATTTT,CASSVGARLTDTQYF
NA,TRBV5-1,TRBJ1-4,TRBD1,TGCGCCAGCAGCTTGGACCCTGGGACAGGGGGTGAAAAACTGTTTTTT,CASSLDPGTGGEKLFF
once,TRBV20-1,TRBJ1-6,TRBD1,TGCAGTGCTAGAGATCCCCGGACAGGGGATAATTCACCCCTCCACTTT,CSARDPRTGDNSPLHF
NA,TRBV20-1,TRBJ2-5,NA,TGCAGTGCTAGCGTGGCAGGGGCAACTAGGGAGACCCAGTACTTC,CSASVAGATRETQYF
many,TRBV12-3/TRBV12-4,TRBJ2-7,NA,TGTGCCAGCAGTTTAAGTCCAGGGTTCGACGAGCAGTACTTC,CASSLSPGFDEQYF
NA,TRBV14,TRBJ2-5,TRBD2,TGTGCCAGCAGCCGAGGTAGCGGGAGTCAGGAGACCCAGTACTTC,CASSRGSGSQETQYF
many,TRBV29-1,TRBJ2-1,NA,TGCAGCGTTGCGTTAGGTGAGCAGTTCTTC,CSVALGEQFF
few,TRBV29-1,TRBJ1-2,TRBD1,TGCAGCGTCGGGACAGGGGGCCTTCTTGGCTACACCTTC,CSVGTGGLLGYTF
NA,TRBV7-9,TRBJ1-2,NA,TGTGCCAGCTCAGAGGGCAGGAACCGCTATGGCTACACCTTC,CASSEGRNRYGYTF
few,TRBV6-5,TRBJ2-7,NA,TGTGCCAGCAGCCCTAGCCGGGCCCCGGGGGAGCAGTACTTC,CASSPSRAPGEQYF
many,TRBV18,TRBJ2-5,NA,TGTGCCAGCTCACCATCAGAGACCCAGTACTTC,CASSPSETQYF
many,TRBV7-9,TRBJ2-3,TRBD1,TGTGCCAGCAGCTTAGAAGGCAGGGGGCTTGGCACAGATACGCAGTATTTT,CASSLEGRGLGTDTQYF
NA,TRBV29-1,TRBJ1-2,NA,TGCAGCGTTGGTTCCGGGGCAGGGGTTCGCTATGGCTACACCTTC,CSVGSGAGVRYGYTF
many,TRBV4-3,TRBJ1-6,NA,TGCGCCAGCAGCCAAGATATCACGGGACCGATTATGGGTCTCCACTTT,CASSQDITGPIMGLHF
NA,TRBV2,TRBJ1-5,NA,TGTGCCAGCAGTGAATTAGAGGGGGGGTCCCAGCATTTT,CASSELEGGSQHF
NA,TRBV28,TRBJ2-5,TRBD1,TGTGCCAGCAGTCGGGGACAGGCACGGGAGACCCAGTACTTC,CASSRGQARETQYF
many,TRBV12-3/TRBV12-4,TRBJ1-5,TRBD1,TGTGCCAGCAGTTTCGACGGGACAGGGAATCAGCCCCAGCATTTT,CASSFDGTGNQPQHF
many,TRBV6-5,TRBJ1-6,TRBD1,TGTGCCAGCAGTTACTTTGGAACAGGGGATAATTCACCCCTCCACTTT,CASSYFGTGDNSPLHF
many,TRBV7-9,TRBJ1-2,TRBD1,TGTGCCAGCAGCTCCACAGGGGGCAACTATGGCTACACCTTC,CASSSTGGNYGYTF
NA,TRBV25-1,TRBJ1-2,NA,TGTGCCACTACAGGGTGGAACTATGGCTACACCTTC,CATTGWNYGYTF